The next 31 T cell receptor beta chains were all read from a single sample in a study of graft-versus-host responses after intestinal transplantation. Sequencing was performed with immunoSEQ multiplex PCR; in TCRdb, only in-frame clones are kept and a portion is missing. The sample contains 25,000 to 35,000 clones, 70% to 90% of which appear only once. The sequenced sample was PBMCs, obtained about 450 days after intestinal transplantation. The receptors were gathered from a human patient who received an intestinal transplant, so some T cells may come from the graft donor.

This clone was detected only a few times. The J gene is TRBJ1-5, the V gene TRBV19, with TRBD1 matching over 9 bases. CDR1 LNHDA and CDR2 SQIVND come from the germline V gene (reference sequence). V dropped 5 bases and J dropped 9; count of bases not matched to a gene: 8. CDR3 length equals 14 residues. The CDR3: CASSPGTGIPPQHF. The CDR3 DNA is TGTGCCAGTAGTCCCGGGACAGGGATACCGCCCCAGCATTTT.

V gene TRBV6-1 combines with J gene TRBJ2-7; weak D call: TRBD1 (5 bases). V lost 7 bases, J lost 0 bases, and 13 bases lay in between. From germline, CDR1 is MNHNS and CDR2 SASEGT. This CDR3 region has 14 residues. CDR3 in DNA: TGTGCCAGCACAAACAGGCCTGCCTCCTACGAGCAGTACTTC. This gives the protein CASTNRPASYEQYF.

The chain couples TRBV10-3 to TRBJ1-2; 7 bases agree with TRBD1. The CDR3 has 12 amino acids. V shed 6 bases and J 7 bases; nucleotides not matched to a gene: 5. Germline V lookup: CDR1 ENHRY, CDR2 SYGVKD. The CDR3 protein is CAISRQGLGYTF. Written as DNA, the CDR3 is TGTGCCATCAGCAGACAGGGTCTTGGCTACACCTTC.

The chain employs TRBV5-4 and TRBJ2-5; 8 positions agree with TRBD2. CDR3 length: 14 residues. J gave up 1 base and V 4 bases, and 3 bases lay outside the gene matches. Germline loops: CDR1 SGHNT, CDR2 YYREEE (reference sequence). The CDR3 DNA follows: TGTGCCAGCAGCCAGCGGGGGCCCCAAGAGACCCAGTACTTC. It codes for CASSQRGPQETQYF.

This chain uses TRBV7-9 with TRBJ2-7, with no clear D. The CDR3 has 12 amino acids. Trimming removed 2 bases at V and 5 bases at J, with 7 bases between. Germline V gene lookup returns CDR1 SEHNR and CDR2 FQNEAQ (reference sequence). In DNA, the CDR3 is TGTGCCAGCAGCTTATCATCCAACGAGCAGTACTTC. Protein sequence: CASSLSSNEQYF.

This clone turned up a few times. The V and J genes are TRBV30 and TRBJ2-4, with 9 positions matching TRBD1. V shed 3 bases and J 6 bases; nucleotides not matched to a gene: 6. There are 14 residues in the CDR3. CDR1 is GTSNPN and CDR2 is SVGIG in the germline V gene (reference sequence). The CDR3 nucleotides are TGTGCCTGGAGCCCCGGACAGGGGTTAAACATTCAGTACTTC. It encodes CAWSPGQGLNIQYF.

In DNA, the CDR3 is TGTGCCAGCAGCCAGCTACTAGCGGGGGCCTACGAGCAGTACTTC. Translating it yields CASSQLLAGAYEQYF. The V call is TRBV4-2, the J call TRBJ2-7, with TRBD2 identical over 11 bases. Per germline, CDR1 LGHNA and CDR2 YNFKEQ. This CDR3 contains 15 residues. After removal of 3 bases from V and 2 bases from J, the junction contained 3 bases not matched to a gene.

CDR3 loop: CASSSSSYEQYF. The CDR3 DNA reads as TGTGCCAGCAGCTCATCCTCCTACGAGCAGTACTTC. The chain couples TRBV5-4 to TRBJ2-7; D gene uncertain. The V gene lost 3 bases and the J gene lost 0 bases, with 4 bases spanning the gap. The CDR3 consists of 12 residues. Germline loops: CDR1 SGHNT, CDR2 YYREEE (reference sequence).

This clone is a singleton in its sample. The rearrangement joins TRBV28 to TRBJ2-7, with unresolved D. From germline, CDR1 is MDHEN and CDR2 SYDVKM. Trimming removed 6 bases from V and 0 bases from J, with 18 bases in between. The CDR3 is made up of 16 amino acids. As DNA, the CDR3 is TGTGCCAGCAGCCCACCGGTCCGCCTTAGCTCCTACGAGCAGTACTTC. Protein sequence: CASSPPVRLSSYEQYF.

As to this clone: Sequence at one end of the junction differs from germline and may be a read error. The CDR3 protein is CASSDSTGAVTRGYTF. For the CDR3, the DNA is TGTGCCAGCAGTGACTCTACAGGGGCGGTGACGAGAGGCTACACCTTC. The chain couples TRBV6-6 to TRBJ1-2; 7 bases are shared with TRBD1. Germline lookup yields CDR1 MNHNY and CDR2 SVGAGI (reference sequence). The CDR3 totals 16 residues.

The V and J genes are TRBV27 and TRBJ1-4; D might be TRBD1 (6 bases). Trimming took off 6 bases at V and 7 bases at J, with 12 bases between the two ends. This CDR3 is built from 13 residues. Per germline, CDR1 MNHEY and CDR2 SMNVEV (reference sequence). The DNA for the CDR3 is TGTGCCAGCAGAAAACAGGGCGCTGAAAAACTGTTTTTT. Amino acids: CASRKQGAEKLFF.

This chain connects TRBV6-6 to TRBJ2-7; TRBD1 matches at 8 bases. J lost 6 bases, V lost 5 bases, and 9 bases had no gene match. The CDR3 contains 14 residues. CDR1 and CDR2 from the germline V gene are MNHNY and SVGAGI (reference sequence). Here the CDR3 reads CASSDRTGTGEQYF. In DNA, the CDR3 is TGTGCCAGCAGTGACCGGACAGGGACGGGCGAGCAGTACTTC.

The chain has TRBV12-5 and TRBJ1-1, with a weak D call TRBD1 (5 bases). V was trimmed by 3 bases and J by 6 bases, leaving 11 bases between them. From germline, CDR1 is LGHNT and CDR2 FRNRAP. CDR3 length: 13 amino acids. CDR3 amino acids: CASGLGEAAEAFF. The CDR3 coding sequence is TGTGCTAGTGGTTTAGGGGAGGCGGCTGAAGCTTTCTTT. Drawing the rest from reference TRBV12-5 and TRBJ1-1, the complete variable domain is DARVTQTPRHKVTEMGQEVTMRCQPILGHNTVFWYRQTMMQGLELLAYFRNRAPLDDSGMPKDRFSAEMPDATLATLKIQPSEPRDSAVYFCASGLGEAAEAFFGQGTRLTVV.

This clone appeared a few times. The J gene is TRBJ2-5, the V gene TRBV5-1; D call uncertain. From germline, CDR1 is SGHRS and CDR2 YFSETQ. V was pared by 1 base and J by 2 bases, with 12 bases between. The CDR3 is 15 residues long. The CDR3 nucleotides are TGCGCCAGCAGCTTGACGTCTAGACAACAAGAGACCCAGTACTTC. It specifies CASSLTSRQQETQYF.

The chain combines TRBV25-1 with TRBJ1-6, with 7 bases identical to TRBD1. This CDR3 is 17 amino acids long. Germline V gives CDR1 MGHDK, CDR2 SYGVNS. Losses at the gene ends were 8 bases for V and 9 bases for J; bases not matched to a gene: 19. CDR3 sequence reads: CASGDRDRPSRVSPLHF. CDR3 DNA sequence: TGTGCCAGCGGGGACCGGGACAGACCATCACGGGTTTCACCCCTCCACTTT.

The chain is built from TRBV7-9 and TRBJ2-5, with a tentative D call TRBD2 (6 bases). V was clipped by 6 bases and J by 1 base, with 9 bases between them. This CDR3 has 13 amino acids. The germline V gene encodes CDR1 SEHNR and CDR2 FQNEAQ (reference sequence). The CDR3, as DNA: TGTGCCAGCAGTTGGCGGGGCCAAGAGACCCAGTACTTC. Protein sequence: CASSWRGQETQYF.

V gene TRBV4-3 combines with J gene TRBJ1-5; 7 bases are shared with TRBD1. CDR1 is LGHNA and CDR2 is YSLEER in the germline V gene. V dropped 1 base and J dropped 4; count of bases not matched to a gene: 4. This CDR3 is 15 amino acids long. As DNA, the CDR3 is TGCGCCAGCAGCCAAGGGACAGGCCTTAATCAGCCCCAGCATTTT. This sequence encodes CASSQGTGLNQPQHF.

The chain employs TRBV28 and TRBJ1-1; tentative D call: TRBD1 (5 bases). Germline loops: CDR1 MDHEN, CDR2 SYDVKM. The CDR3 sequence is 12 residues long. V was cut by 0 bases and J by 7 bases, with 6 bases left in between. The CDR3 region is CASSLWGGEAFF. CDR3 nucleotides: TGTGCCAGCAGTTTATGGGGGGGTGAAGCTTTCTTT.

CDR3 residues: CASSRSGPLWEKLFF. The CDR3 DNA is TGTGCCAGCAGTCGTTCGGGCCCGCTTTGGGAAAAACTGTTTTTT. The J gene is TRBJ1-4, the V gene TRBV6-5; no definite D call. V gave up 5 bases and J gave up 8 bases, with 18 bases separating them. This CDR3 has 15 residues. Germline lookup yields CDR1 MNHEY and CDR2 SVGAGI.

This sequence joins TRBV27 and TRBJ2-3; 8 positions agree with TRBD2. CDR1 and CDR2 (germline): MNHEY, SMNVEV (reference sequence). With 7 bases clipped from V and 3 bases from J, the junction kept 15 bases outside the gene matches. This CDR3 is built from 17 residues. The CDR3 sequence is CASTNRGGRTRTDTQYF. The CDR3 bases are TGTGCCAGCACAAATCGGGGGGGCCGTACGAGGACAGATACGCAGTATTTT.

The V call is TRBV5-1, the J call TRBJ2-3, with D unresolved. CDR1 SGHRS and CDR2 YFSETQ come from the germline V gene. Deletions cut 4 bases from V and 4 bases from J, with 16 bases between. This CDR3 spans 15 amino acids. CDR3 sequence: CASSLPIPPSDTQYF. The CDR3, as DNA: TGCGCCAGCAGCCTACCTATCCCGCCTTCAGATACGCAGTATTTT.

The V and J genes are TRBV5-1 and TRBJ2-3, with D uncertain. The CDR3 is made up of 14 amino acids. CDR1 and CDR2 from the germline V gene are SGHRS and YFSETQ. The V gene lost 0 bases and the J gene lost 6 bases, with 11 bases spanning the gap. CDR3 sequence (DNA): TGCGCCAGCAGCTTGGGGACCGGGCACGATACGCAGTATTTT. It codes for CASSLGTGHDTQYF.

Worth noting for this clone: The junction and the germline gene differ at one end; a read error may be behind it. V gene TRBV28 combines with J gene TRBJ2-4, with D perhaps given as TRBD1 or TRBD2 (5 bases each). The V gene's germline CDR1 is MDHEN and CDR2 SYDVKM. The CDR3 length is 15 residues. This CDR3 reads CASSKLRDAKNIQYF. The CDR3 DNA sequence: TGTGCCAGCAGTAAACTCCGGGACGCCAAGAACATTCAGTACTTC.

The CDR3 DNA follows: TGTGCCACCAGGGACAGGGGAGGCACTGAAGCTTTCTTT. This translates into CATRDRGGTEAFF. This chain joins TRBV6-5 and TRBJ1-1, with 10 positions matching TRBD1. Germline CDR1 MNHEY, CDR2 SVGAGI. The CDR3 loop spans 13 amino acids. The junction had 6 bases not matched to a gene; V was cut back by 10 bases and J by 4 bases.

The V gene is TRBV30, the J gene TRBJ2-3, with TRBD2 as a possible D gene (6 bases). The CDR3 totals 13 residues. CDR1 and CDR2 from the germline V gene are GTSNPN and SVGIG (reference sequence). Trimming shortened V by 5 bases and J by 6 bases, and 15 bases separated the two germline ends. Here the CDR3 reads CAWGAGGRDTQYF. The CDR3 nucleotides are TGTGCCTGGGGGGCTGGGGGGAGGGATACGCAGTATTTT. Full variable domain (remainder filled in from reference TRBV30 and TRBJ2-3): SQTIHQWPATLVQPVGSPLSLECTVEGTSNPNLYWYRQAAGRGLQLLFYSVGIGQISSEVPQNLSASRPQDRQFILSSKKLLLSDSGFYLCAWGAGGRDTQYFGPGTRLTVL.

The chain uses TRBV10-2 and TRBJ2-6; D remains ambiguous. Germline V gene data show CDR1 as WSHSY and CDR2 as SAAADI. Deletions cut 6 bases from V and 0 bases from J, with 6 bases between. The CDR3 length is 14 residues. CDR3 amino acids: CASSIGSGANVLTF. The CDR3 nucleotides are TGCGCCAGCAGCATCGGCTCTGGGGCCAACGTCCTGACTTTC.

This clone was detected only once. Other DNA sequences of this sample code for an identical CDR3. This chain links TRBV30 with TRBJ1-1; no clear D gene. V was clipped by 0 bases and J by 0 bases, with 8 bases between them. From germline, CDR1 is GTSNPN and CDR2 SVGIG (reference sequence). The CDR3 is 14 residues long. CDR3: CAWSVSRVNTEAFF. The CDR3 DNA is TGTGCCTGGAGTGTATCACGGGTGAACACTGAAGCTTTCTTT.

V usage is TRBV5-1 and J usage is TRBJ2-3; 14 bases agree with TRBD2. The germline gives CDR1 SGHRS, CDR2 YFSETQ. V was clipped by 4 bases and J by 3 bases; unmatched bases: 10. The CDR3 extends over 18 amino acids. The CDR3 DNA reads TGCGCCAGCAGCCCGGGTACGACTAGCGGGAGGGGAACAGATACGCAGTATTTT. Its protein product is CASSPGTTSGRGTDTQYF.

The chain combines TRBV9 with TRBJ2-7; TRBD2 might be the D (6 bases). The CDR3 length is 13 residues. Germline V gene sequence: CDR1 SGDLS, CDR2 YYNGEE. Trimming shortened V by 4 bases and J by 3 bases, and 11 bases separated the two germline ends. The CDR3 region has the DNA TGTGCCAGCAGCCCAAGGGACTTCTACGAGCAGTACTTC. This codes for CASSPRDFYEQYF.

The rearrangement uses TRBV7-4 and TRBJ1-1, with D perhaps TRBD1 (6 bases). The CDR3 contains 12 residues. Trimming cost V 2 bases and J 5 bases, with 6 bases left between them. Germline V gene data show CDR1 as SGHVT and CDR2 as SQSDAQ. The CDR3 DNA reads as TGTGCCAGCAGCTTAAGGGGGACTGAAGCTTTCTTT. Protein product: CASSLRGTEAFF.

A few counts support this clone. The chain has TRBV5-4 and TRBJ2-3; 9 nucleotides agree with TRBD2. CDR1 is SGHNT, CDR2 YYREEE, per germline (reference sequence). Unmatched junction bases numbered 11, after V lost 5 bases and J lost 4 bases. The CDR3 is 16 amino acids. The CDR3 loop is CASSMRAGGPADTQYF. CDR3 nucleotides: TGTGCCAGCAGTATGCGCGCGGGAGGGCCCGCAGATACGCAGTATTTT.